This record looks at one T cell receptor (beta chain) sequence and its context. Its matching antigen is unknown. These data originate in a study of cytotoxic CD8 clonotypes in ibrutinib-treated CLL. Study conclusions and caveats: Few clonotypes were public, and these shrank or held steady under treatment.

The CDR3 is 15 amino acids. Trimming took off 1 base at V and 2 bases at J, with 11 bases between the two ends. The germline V gene encodes CDR1 SGHVS and CDR2 FNYEAQ. The protocol was immunoSEQ multiplex PCR, while the TCRdb copy is restricted to in-frame clones and leaves out a portion. The data show a few hundred thousand clones, with more than 65% seen just once and more than 6% held by the top ten. The sequencing used PBMCs, collected before ibrutinib treatment. The sequence was obtained from a human donor with chronic lymphocytic leukemia. This chain uses TRBV7-6 with TRBJ1-2; perhaps TRBD1 as D (5 bases). The CDR3 loop reads CASSLELGANYGYTF. CDR3 sequence (DNA): TGTGCCAGCAGCTTAGAACTAGGGGCGAACTATGGCTACACCTTC.